The subject of this entry is one T cell receptor beta chain. Its target is unknown. CD45RO negativity and positive selection for CCR7 defined naive CD8 cells, a population that excluded terminally differentiated effector memory CD45RA+ cells. These data originate in a study of shared clonotypes between healthy human individuals. Findings of the study overall: Among non-shared clonotypes, generation probabilities were lower than among those shared by all four donors. Shared clonotypes: approximately 5.3% naive CD4, under 4% naive CD8, around 2.4% memory CD4, over 0.3% memory CD8.

Germline-derived CDR1 and CDR2 are PRHDT and FYEKMQ (reference sequence). The CDR3 spans 14 residues. The V end was cut by 0 bases, the J end by 6 bases, with 12 bases between. Original data processing: For the immunoSEQ data, sequences were junction-only without quality scores, so filtering differed. TCRdb's copy holds only in-frame clones and misses some; the assay was immunoSEQ multiplex PCR. V and J calls and clone size are given by that table; D and trimming were obtained from the DNA. The table records around 560,000 clones, 85% to 95% of them present only once. The sample taken for sequencing was naive CD8+ T cells sorted from blood. This TCR came from a young woman in good health. V usage is TRBV13 and J usage is TRBJ2-7, with D maybe TRBD2 (6 bases). In nucleotides, the CDR3 is TGTGCCAGCAGCTTAGGGGGACTTTTGTCCGAGCAGTACTTC. It yields the protein CASSLGGLLSEQYF. Filled out from reference TRBV13 and TRBJ2-7, the complete variable domain reads AAGVIQSPRHLIKEKRETATLKCYPIPRHDTVYWYQQGPGQDPQFLISFYEKMQSDKGSIPDRFSAQQFSDYHSELNMSSLELGDSALYFCASSLGGLLSEQYFGPGTRLTVT.